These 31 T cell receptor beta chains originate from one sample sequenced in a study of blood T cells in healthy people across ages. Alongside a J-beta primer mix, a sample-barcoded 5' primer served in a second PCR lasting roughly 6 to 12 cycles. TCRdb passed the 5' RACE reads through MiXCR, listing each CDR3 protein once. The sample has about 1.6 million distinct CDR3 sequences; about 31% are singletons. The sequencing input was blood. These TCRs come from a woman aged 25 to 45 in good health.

For the CDR3, the DNA is TGTGCCAGCACCCCTTCGACAGGGGGTTTCGGGGGCTACACCTTC. The encoded protein is CASTPSTGGFGGYTF. This chain connects TRBV7-2 to TRBJ1-2; 9 nucleotides line up with TRBD1. The CDR3 is 15 residues long. V gave up 7 bases and J gave up 8 bases; unmatched junction bases: 14. Germline CDR1 is SGHTA and CDR2 is FQGNSA.

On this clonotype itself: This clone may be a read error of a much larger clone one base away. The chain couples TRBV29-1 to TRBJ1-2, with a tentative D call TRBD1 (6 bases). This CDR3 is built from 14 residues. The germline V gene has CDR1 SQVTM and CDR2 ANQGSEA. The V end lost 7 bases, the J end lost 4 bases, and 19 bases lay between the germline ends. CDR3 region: CSADRTAEGYGYTF. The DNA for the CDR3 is TGCAGCGCTGATAGGACAGCCGAGGGCTATGGCTACACCTTC. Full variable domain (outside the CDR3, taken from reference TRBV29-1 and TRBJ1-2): SAVISQKPSRDICQRGTSLTIQCQVDSQVTMMFWYRQQPGQSLTLIATANQGSEATYESGFVIDKFPISRPNLTFSTLTVSNMSPEDSSIYLCSADRTAEGYGYTFGSGTRLTVV.

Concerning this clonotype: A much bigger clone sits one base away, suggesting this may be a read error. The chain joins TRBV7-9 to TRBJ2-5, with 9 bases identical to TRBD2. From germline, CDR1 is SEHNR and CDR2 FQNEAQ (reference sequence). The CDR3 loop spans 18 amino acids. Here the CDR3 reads CAGSFRIAGDLLQETQYF. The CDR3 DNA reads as TGTGCCGGCAGCTTCCGGATAGCGGGGGATCTGTTACAAGAGACCCAGTACTTC.

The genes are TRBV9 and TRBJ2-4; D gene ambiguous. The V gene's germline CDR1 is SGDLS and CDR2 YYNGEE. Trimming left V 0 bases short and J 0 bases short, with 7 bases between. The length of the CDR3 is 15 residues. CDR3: CASSVGQRAKNIQYF. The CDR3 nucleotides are TGTGCCAGCAGCGTAGGTCAGAGAGCCAAAAACATTCAGTACTTC.

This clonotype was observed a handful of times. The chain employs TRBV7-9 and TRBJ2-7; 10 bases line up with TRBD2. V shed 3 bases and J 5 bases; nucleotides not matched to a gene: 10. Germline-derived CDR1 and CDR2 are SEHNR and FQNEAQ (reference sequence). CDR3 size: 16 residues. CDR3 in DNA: TGTGCCAGCAGCTTCGGGAGGGGACTAGCGTGGAACGAGCAGTACTTC. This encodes CASSFGRGLAWNEQYF.

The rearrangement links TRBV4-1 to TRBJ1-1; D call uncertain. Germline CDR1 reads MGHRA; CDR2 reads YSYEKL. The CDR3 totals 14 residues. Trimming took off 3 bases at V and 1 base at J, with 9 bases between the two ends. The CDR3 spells CASSHNRWNTEAFF. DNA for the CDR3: TGCGCCAGCAGCCACAACCGCTGGAACACTGAAGCTTTCTTT.

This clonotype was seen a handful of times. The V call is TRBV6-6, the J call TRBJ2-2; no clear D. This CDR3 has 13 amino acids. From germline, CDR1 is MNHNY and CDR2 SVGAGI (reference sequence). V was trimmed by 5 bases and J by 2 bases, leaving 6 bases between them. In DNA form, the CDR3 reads TGTGCCAGCAGTACATATAACACCGGGGAGCTGTTTTTT. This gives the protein CASSTYNTGELFF.

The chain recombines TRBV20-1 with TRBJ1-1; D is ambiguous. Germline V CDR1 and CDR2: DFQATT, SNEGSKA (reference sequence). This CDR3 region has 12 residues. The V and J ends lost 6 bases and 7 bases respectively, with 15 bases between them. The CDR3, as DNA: TGCAGTGCCCATACGGGCGTCGTTGAAGCTTTCTTT. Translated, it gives CSAHTGVVEAFF.

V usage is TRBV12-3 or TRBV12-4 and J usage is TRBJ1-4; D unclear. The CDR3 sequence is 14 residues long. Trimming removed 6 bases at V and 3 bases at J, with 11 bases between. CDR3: CASSRSGANEKLFF. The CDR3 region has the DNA TGTGCCAGCAGCCGGTCGGGCGCTAATGAAAAACTGTTTTTT.

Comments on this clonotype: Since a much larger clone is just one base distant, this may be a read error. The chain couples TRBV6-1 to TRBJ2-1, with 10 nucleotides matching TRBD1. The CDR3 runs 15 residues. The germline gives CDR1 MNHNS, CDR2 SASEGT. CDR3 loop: CAGSEDRGSYNEQFF. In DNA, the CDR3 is TGTGCCGGCAGTGAGGACAGGGGGAGCTACAATGAGCAGTTCTTC.

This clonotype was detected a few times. CDR3 protein: CASSLSGTGNEKLFF. For the CDR3, the DNA is TGTGCCAGCAGCCTAAGCGGGACAGGGAATGAAAAACTGTTTTTT. The genes are TRBV7-9 and TRBJ1-4; TRBD1 matches at 9 bases. The CDR3 is made up of 15 amino acids. V was pared by 5 bases and J by 5 bases, with 6 bases of the junction left unmatched. From germline, CDR1 is SEHNR and CDR2 FQNEAQ (reference sequence).

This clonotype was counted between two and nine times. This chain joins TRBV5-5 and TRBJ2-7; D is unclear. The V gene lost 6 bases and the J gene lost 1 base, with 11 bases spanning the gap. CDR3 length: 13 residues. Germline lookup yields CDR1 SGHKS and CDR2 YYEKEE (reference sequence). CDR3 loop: CASKKSGSYEQYF. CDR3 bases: TGTGCCAGCAAAAAAAGTGGTTCCTACGAGCAGTACTTC.

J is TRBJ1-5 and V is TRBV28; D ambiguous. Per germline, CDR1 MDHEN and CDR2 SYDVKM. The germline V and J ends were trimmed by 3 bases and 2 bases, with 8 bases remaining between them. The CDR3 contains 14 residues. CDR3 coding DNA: TGTGCCAGCAGTTTTCCACGGGGCAATCAGCCCCAGCATTTT. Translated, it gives CASSFPRGNQPQHF.

The CDR3 spells CAGTIQRWPGRYGYTF. DNA of the CDR3: TGTGCCGGCACTATACAGCGATGGCCAGGGCGGTATGGCTACACCTTC. V usage is TRBV28 and J usage is TRBJ1-2; possibly TRBD1 for D (5 bases). V was clipped by 11 bases and J by 5 bases, with 27 bases between them. The CDR3 length is 16 residues. Germline V CDR1 and CDR2: MDHEN, SYDVKM.

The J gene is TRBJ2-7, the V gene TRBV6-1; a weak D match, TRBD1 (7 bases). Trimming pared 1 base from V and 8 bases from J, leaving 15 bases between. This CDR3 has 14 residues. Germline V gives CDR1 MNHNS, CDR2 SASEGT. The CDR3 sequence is CASSEGPGGHQQYF. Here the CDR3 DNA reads TGTGCCAGCAGTGAAGGGCCAGGGGGGCATCAGCAGTACTTC.

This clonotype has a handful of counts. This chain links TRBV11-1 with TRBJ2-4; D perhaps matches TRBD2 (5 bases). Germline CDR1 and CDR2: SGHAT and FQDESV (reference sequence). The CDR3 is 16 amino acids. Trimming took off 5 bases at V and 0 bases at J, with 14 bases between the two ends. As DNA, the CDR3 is TGTGCCAGCAGCCCGGGGTTTGGCACAGCCAAAAACATTCAGTACTTC. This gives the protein CASSPGFGTAKNIQYF.

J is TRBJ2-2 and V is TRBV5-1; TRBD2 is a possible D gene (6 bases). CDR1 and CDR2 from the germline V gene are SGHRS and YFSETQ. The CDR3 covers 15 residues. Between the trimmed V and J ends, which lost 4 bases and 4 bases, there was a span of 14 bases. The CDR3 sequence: CASSRTTDSTGELFF. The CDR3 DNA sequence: TGCGCCAGCAGCAGGACTACAGACTCCACCGGGGAGCTGTTTTTT.

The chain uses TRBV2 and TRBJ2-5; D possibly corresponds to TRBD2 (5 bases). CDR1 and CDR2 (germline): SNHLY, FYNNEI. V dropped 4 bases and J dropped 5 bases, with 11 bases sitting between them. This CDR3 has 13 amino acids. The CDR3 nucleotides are TGTGCCAGCAGTGGGATGGTAGCGGAGACCCAGTACTTC. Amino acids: CASSGMVAETQYF. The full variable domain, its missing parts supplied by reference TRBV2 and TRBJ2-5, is EPEVTQTPSHQVTQMGQEVILRCVPISNHLYFYWYRQILGQKVEFLVSFYNNEISEKSEIFDDQFSVERPDGSNFTLKIRSTKLEDSAMYFCASSGMVAETQYFGPGTRLLVL.

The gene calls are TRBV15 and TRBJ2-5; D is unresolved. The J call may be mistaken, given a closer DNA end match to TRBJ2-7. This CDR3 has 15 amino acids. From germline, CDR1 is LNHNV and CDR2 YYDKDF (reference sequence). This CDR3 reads CATSPGPLIRLEQYF. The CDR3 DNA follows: TGTGCCACCAGCCCCGGACCATTAATTCGGCTCGAGCAGTACTTC.

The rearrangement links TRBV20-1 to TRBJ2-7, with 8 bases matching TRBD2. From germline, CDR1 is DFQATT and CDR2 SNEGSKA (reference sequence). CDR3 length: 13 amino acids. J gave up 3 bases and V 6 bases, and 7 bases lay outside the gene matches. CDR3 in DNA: TGCAGTGCCGCCCGGGGGGGGATCTACGAGCAGTACTTC. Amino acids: CSAARGGIYEQYF.

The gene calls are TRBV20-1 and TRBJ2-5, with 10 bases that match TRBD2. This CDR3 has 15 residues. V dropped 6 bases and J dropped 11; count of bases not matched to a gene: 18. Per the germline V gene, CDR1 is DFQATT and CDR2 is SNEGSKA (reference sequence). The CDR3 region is CSATTASGRLNEQYF. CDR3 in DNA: TGCAGTGCAACGACAGCTAGCGGGAGATTGAATGAGCAGTACTTC.

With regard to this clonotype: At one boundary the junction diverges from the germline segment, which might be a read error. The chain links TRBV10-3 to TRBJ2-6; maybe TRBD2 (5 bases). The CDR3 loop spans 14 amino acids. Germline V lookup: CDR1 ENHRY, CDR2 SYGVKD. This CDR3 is CATSEGRPPNVLTF. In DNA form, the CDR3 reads TGTGCCACCAGTGAGGGCCGCCCTCCCAACGTCCTGACTTTC.

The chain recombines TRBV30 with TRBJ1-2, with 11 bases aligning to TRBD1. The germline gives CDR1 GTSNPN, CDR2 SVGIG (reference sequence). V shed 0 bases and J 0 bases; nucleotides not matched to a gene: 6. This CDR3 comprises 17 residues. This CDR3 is CAWSVGTGGRTNYGYTF. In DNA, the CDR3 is TGTGCCTGGAGTGTAGGGACAGGGGGTCGAACTAACTATGGCTACACCTTC.

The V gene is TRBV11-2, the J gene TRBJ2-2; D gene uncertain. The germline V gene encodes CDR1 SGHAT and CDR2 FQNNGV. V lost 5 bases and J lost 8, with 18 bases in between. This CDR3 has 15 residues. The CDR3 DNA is TGTGCCAGCAGCGCGATGGAATCAGACCTTGGGGAGCTGTTTTTT. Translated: CASSAMESDLGELFF.

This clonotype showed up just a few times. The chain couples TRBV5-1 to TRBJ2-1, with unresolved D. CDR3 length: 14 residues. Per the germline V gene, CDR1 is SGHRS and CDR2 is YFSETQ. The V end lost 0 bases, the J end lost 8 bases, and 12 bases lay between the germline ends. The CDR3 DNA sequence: TGCGCCAGCAGCTTGGGCGACAATAGGGATGAGCAGTTCTTC. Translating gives CASSLGDNRDEQFF.

This chain's CDR3 is CASSFPGVVMIGELFF. The CDR3 DNA is TGTGCCAGCAGCTTCCCGGGGGTAGTTATGATCGGGGAGCTGTTTTTT. The V gene is TRBV7-2, the J gene TRBJ2-2; D possibly corresponds to TRBD2 (6 bases). Trimming took off 3 bases at V and 7 bases at J, with 18 bases between the two ends. Germline CDR1 is SGHTA and CDR2 is FQGNSA. CDR3 length: 16 amino acids.

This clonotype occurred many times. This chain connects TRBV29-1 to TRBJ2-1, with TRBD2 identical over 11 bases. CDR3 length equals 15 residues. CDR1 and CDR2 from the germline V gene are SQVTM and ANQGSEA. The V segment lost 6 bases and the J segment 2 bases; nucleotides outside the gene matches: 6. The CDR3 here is CSVTGLAVTYNEQFF. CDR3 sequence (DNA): TGCAGCGTGACGGGACTAGCGGTCACCTACAATGAGCAGTTCTTC.

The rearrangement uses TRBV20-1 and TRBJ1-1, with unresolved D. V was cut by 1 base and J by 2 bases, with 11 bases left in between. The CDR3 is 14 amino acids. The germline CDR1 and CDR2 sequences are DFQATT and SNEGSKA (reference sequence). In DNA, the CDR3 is TGCAGTGCTAGAGGCGGGCACCCTAACACTGAAGCTTTCTTT. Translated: CSARGGHPNTEAFF.

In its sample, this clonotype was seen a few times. The CDR3 DNA is TGTGCCAGCAGCATACCTTCCTACAATGAGCAGTTCTTC. Its translation is CASSIPSYNEQFF. J is TRBJ2-1 and V is TRBV6-1; D remains unclear. Germline CDR1 is MNHNS and CDR2 is SASEGT. This CDR3 contains 13 residues. The germline V and J ends were trimmed by 6 bases and 1 base, with 7 bases remaining between them.

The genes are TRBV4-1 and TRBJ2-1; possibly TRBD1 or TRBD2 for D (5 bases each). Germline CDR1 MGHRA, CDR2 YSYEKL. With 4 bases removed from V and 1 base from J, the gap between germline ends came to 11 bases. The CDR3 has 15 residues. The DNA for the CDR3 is TGCGCCAGCAGCCGGTGGGACGGTTCCTACAATGAGCAGTTCTTC. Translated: CASSRWDGSYNEQFF.

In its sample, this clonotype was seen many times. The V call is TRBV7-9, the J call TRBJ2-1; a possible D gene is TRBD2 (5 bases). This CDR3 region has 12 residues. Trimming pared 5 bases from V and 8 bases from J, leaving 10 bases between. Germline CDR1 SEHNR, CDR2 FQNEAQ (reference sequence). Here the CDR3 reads CASSPGLDEQFF. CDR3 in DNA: TGTGCCAGCAGCCCAGGACTCGATGAGCAGTTCTTC.